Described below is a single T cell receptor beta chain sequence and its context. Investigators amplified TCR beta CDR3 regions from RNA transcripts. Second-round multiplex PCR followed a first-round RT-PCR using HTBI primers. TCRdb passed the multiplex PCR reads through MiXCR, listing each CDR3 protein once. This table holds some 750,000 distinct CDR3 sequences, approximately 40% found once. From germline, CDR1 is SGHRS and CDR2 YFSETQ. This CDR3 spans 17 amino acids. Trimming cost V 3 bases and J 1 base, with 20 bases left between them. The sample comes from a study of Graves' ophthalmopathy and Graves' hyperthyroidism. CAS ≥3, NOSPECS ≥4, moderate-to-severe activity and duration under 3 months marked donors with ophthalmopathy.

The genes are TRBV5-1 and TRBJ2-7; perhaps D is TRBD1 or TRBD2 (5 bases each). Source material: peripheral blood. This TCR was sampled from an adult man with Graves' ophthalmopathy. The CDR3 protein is CASSWGGEGTYSYEQYF. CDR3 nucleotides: TGCGCCAGCAGCTGGGGCGGCGAGGGTACCTATTCCTACGAGCAGTACTTC. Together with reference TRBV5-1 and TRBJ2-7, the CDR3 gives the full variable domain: KAGVTQTPRYLIKTRGQQVTLSCSPISGHRSVSWYQQTPGQGLQFLFEYFSETQRNKGNFPGRFSGRQFSNSRSEMNVSTLELGDSALYLCASSWGGEGTYSYEQYFGPGTRLTVT.